This T cell receptor beta chain was captured by sequencing in a study of T and B cells in COVID-19 patients. About the study: Active-infection patients were older, median roughly 73 years, than recovered patients, median approximately 35 years. Study-wide results and caveats: At recovery TRB diversity and richness exceeded healthy donors, after highly clonal active COVID-19 repertoires. In COVID-19 patients, T cell receptor beta variable and joining gene use was reportedly strongly skewed.

The V end was cut by 3 bases, the J end by 9 bases, with 7 bases between. Germline V CDR1 and CDR2: SGHDN, FVKESK. The CDR3 loop spans 11 amino acids. BIOMED2 TRB-A/B primer pools were used in multiplex TRB PCR. One entry per CDR3 protein results from TCRdb running MiXCR on the multiplex PCR reads. This table holds 20,000 or so distinct CDR3 sequences, 30% found once. This clonotype has a handful of counts. Antigen unknown. TRB was amplified from about 250-500 ng of blood genomic DNA. The sequence was collected from a human donor who had recovered from COVID-19. Sequencing input: blood. The chain links TRBV14 to TRBJ2-3; either TRBD1 or TRBD2 may supply D (5 bases each). The CDR3 loop reads CASSQGRTQYF. CDR3 nucleotides: TGTGCCAGCAGCCAGGGACGGACGCAGTATTTT.